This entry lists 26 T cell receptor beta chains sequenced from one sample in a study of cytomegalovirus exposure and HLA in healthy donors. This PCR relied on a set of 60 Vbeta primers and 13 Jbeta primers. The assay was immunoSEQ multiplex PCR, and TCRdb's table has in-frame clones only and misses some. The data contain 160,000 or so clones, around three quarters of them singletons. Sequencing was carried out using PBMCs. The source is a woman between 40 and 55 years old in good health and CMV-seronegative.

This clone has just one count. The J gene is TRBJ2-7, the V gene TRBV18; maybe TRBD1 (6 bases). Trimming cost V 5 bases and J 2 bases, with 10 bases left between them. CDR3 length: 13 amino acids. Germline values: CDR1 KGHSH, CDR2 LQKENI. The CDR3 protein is CASSFGTPYEQYF. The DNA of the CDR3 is TGTGCCAGCTCATTCGGGACACCCTACGAGCAGTACTTC.

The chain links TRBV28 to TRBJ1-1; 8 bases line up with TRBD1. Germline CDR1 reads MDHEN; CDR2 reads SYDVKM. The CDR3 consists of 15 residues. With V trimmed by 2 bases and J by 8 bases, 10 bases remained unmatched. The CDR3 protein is CASSLGGQEKKEAFF. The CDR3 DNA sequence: TGTGCCAGCAGTTTAGGGGGACAGGAAAAGAAGGAAGCTTTCTTT.

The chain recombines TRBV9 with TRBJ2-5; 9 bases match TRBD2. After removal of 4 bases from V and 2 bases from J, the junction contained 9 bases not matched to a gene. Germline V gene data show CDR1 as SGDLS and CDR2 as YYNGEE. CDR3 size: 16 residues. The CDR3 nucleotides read TGTGCCAGCAGCCAAAGGTTGACTAGCGGTCAAGAGACCCAGTACTTC. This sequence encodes CASSQRLTSGQETQYF.

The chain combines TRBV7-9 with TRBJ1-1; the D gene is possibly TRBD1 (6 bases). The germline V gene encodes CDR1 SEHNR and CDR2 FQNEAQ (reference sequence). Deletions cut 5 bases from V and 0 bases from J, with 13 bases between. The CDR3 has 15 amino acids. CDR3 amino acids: CASSPPTGMNTEAFF. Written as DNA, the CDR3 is TGTGCCAGCAGCCCCCCTACAGGGATGAACACTGAAGCTTTCTTT.

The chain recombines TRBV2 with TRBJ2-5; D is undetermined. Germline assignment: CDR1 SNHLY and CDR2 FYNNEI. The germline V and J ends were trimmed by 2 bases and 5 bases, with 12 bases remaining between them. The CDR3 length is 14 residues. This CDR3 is CASSEIPSGETQYF. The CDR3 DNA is TGTGCCAGCAGTGAAATCCCCTCCGGGGAGACCCAGTACTTC. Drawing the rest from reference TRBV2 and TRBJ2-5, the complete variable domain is EPEVTQTPSHQVTQMGQEVILRCVPISNHLYFYWYRQILGQKVEFLVSFYNNEISEKSEIFDDQFSVERPDGSNFTLKIRSTKLEDSAMYFCASSEIPSGETQYFGPGTRLLVL.

CDR3 DNA: TGTGCCAGTCACTCTGGAAACACCATATATTTT. Its protein product is CASHSGNTIYF. This chain connects TRBV6-5 to TRBJ1-3; D remains unclear. Germline CDR1 is MNHEY and CDR2 is SVGAGI. The V end lost 9 bases, the J end lost 0 bases, and 3 bases lay between the germline ends. This CDR3 spans 11 amino acids.

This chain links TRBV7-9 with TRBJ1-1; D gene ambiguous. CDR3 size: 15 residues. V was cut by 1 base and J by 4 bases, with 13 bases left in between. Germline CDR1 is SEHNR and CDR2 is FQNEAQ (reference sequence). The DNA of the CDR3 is TGTGCCAGCAGCTTAGGAGGGTCAGTTGTCACTGAAGCTTTCTTT. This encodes CASSLGGSVVTEAFF.

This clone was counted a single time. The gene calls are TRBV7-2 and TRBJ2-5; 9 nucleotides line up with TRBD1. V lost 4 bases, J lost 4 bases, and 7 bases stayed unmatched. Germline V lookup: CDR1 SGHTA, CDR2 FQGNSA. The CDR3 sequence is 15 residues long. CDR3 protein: CASSSPGQGTETQYF. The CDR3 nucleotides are TGTGCCAGCAGCTCCCCGGGACAGGGAACAGAGACCCAGTACTTC.

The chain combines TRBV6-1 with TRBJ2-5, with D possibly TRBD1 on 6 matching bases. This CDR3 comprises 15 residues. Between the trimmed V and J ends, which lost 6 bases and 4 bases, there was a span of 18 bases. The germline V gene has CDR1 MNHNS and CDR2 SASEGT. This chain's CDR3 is CASSPWGQIRETQYF. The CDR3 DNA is TGTGCCAGCAGCCCCTGGGGGCAGATTCGAGAGACCCAGTACTTC.

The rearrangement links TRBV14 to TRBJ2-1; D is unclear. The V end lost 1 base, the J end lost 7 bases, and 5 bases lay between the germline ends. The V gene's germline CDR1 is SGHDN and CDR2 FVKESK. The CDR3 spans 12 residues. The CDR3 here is CASSQVRNEQFF. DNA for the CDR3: TGTGCCAGCAGCCAAGTTAGAAATGAGCAGTTCTTC.

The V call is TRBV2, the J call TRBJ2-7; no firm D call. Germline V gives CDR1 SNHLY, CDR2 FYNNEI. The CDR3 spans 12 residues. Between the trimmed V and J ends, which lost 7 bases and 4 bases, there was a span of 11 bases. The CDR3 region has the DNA TGTGCCAGCACCCTCCTCCCTTACGAGCAGTACTTC. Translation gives CASTLLPYEQYF. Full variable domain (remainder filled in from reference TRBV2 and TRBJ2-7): EPEVTQTPSHQVTQMGQEVILRCVPISNHLYFYWYRQILGQKVEFLVSFYNNEISEKSEIFDDQFSVERPDGSNFTLKIRSTKLEDSAMYFCASTLLPYEQYFGPGTRLTVT.

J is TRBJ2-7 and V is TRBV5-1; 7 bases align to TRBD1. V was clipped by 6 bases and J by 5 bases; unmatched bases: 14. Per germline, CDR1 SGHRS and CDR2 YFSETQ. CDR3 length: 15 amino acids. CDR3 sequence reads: CASTNSAGGVNEQYF. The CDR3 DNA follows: TGCGCCAGCACTAACTCCGCAGGGGGAGTTAACGAGCAGTACTTC.

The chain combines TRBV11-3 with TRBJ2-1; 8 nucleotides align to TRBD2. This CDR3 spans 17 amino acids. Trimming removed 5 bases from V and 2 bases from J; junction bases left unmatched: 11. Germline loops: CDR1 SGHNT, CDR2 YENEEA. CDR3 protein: CASSVISGKGPYNEQFF. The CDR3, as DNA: TGTGCCAGCAGCGTGATTAGCGGGAAGGGGCCCTACAATGAGCAGTTCTTC.

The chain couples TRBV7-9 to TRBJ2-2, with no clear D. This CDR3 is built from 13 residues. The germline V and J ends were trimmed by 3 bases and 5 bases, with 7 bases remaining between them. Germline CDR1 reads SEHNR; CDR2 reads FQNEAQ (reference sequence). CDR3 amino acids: CASSFGETGELFF. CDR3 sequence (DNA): TGTGCCAGCAGCTTTGGTGAGACCGGGGAGCTGTTTTTT.

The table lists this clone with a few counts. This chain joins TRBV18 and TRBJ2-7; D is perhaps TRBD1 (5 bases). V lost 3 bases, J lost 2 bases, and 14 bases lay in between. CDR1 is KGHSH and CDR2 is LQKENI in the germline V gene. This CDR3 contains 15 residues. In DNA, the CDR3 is TGTGCCAGCTCACCCCAGGGTGATAGTACCTACGAGCAGTACTTC. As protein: CASSPQGDSTYEQYF.

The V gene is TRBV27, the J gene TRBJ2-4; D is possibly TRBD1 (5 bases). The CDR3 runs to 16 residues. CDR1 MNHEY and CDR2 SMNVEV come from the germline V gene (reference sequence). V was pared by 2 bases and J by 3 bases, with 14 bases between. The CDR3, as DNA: TGTGCCAGCAGTTTAATCAGGGCAGGTAACAAAAACATTCAGTACTTC. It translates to CASSLIRAGNKNIQYF.

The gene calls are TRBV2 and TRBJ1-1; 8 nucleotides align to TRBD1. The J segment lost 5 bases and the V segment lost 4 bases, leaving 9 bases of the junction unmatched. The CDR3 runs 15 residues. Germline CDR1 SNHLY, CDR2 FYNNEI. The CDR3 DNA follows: TGTGCCAGCAGTGCGGCCACAGGGGGGAGAACTGAAGCTTTCTTT. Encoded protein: CASSAATGGRTEAFF.

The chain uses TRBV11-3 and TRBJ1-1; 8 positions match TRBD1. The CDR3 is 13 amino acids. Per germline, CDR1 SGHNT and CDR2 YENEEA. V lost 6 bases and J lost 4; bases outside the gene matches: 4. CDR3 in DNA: TGTGCCAGCAGACTGGACAGGGCCACTGAAGCTTTCTTT. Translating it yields CASRLDRATEAFF.

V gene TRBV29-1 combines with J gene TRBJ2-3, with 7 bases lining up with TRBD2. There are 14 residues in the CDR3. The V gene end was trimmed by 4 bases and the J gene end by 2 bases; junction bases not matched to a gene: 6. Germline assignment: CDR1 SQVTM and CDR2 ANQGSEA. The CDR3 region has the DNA TGCAGCGTTGTATTAAGGGACTACACAGATACGCAGTATTTT. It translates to CSVVLRDYTDTQYF.

The CDR3 loop is CASSANGLAGVTQYF. CDR3 coding DNA: TGTGCCAGCAGCGCGAACGGACTAGCGGGAGTCACCCAGTACTTC. J is TRBJ2-5 and V is TRBV9; 13 bases line up with TRBD2. After removal of 3 bases from V and 8 bases from J, the junction contained 7 bases not matched to a gene. The CDR3 is 15 residues long. CDR1 SGDLS and CDR2 YYNGEE come from the germline V gene.

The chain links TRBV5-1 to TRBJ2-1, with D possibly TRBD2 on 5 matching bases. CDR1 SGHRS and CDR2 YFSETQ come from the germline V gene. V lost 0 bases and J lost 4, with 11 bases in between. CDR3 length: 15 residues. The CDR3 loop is CASSLATDFYNEQFF. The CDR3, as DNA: TGCGCCAGCAGCTTGGCCACGGACTTTTACAATGAGCAGTTCTTC.

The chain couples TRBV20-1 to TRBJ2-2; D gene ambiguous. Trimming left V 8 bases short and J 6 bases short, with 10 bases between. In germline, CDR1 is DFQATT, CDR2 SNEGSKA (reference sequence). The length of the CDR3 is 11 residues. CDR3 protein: CSREVAGELFF. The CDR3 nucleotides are TGCAGTCGCGAAGTGGCCGGGGAGCTGTTTTTT.

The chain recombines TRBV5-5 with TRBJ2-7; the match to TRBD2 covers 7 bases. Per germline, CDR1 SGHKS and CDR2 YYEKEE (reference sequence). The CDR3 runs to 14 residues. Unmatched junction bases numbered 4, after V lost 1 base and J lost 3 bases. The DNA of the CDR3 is TGTGCCAGCAGCTTGACGGGAGGCAACTACGAGCAGTACTTC. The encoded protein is CASSLTGGNYEQYF. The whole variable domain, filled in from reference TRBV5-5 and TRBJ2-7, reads DAGVTQSPTHLIKTRGQQVTLRCSPISGHKSVSWYQQVLGQGPQFIFQYYEKEERGRGNFPDRFSARQFPNYSSELNVNALLLGDSALYLCASSLTGGNYEQYFGPGTRLTVT.

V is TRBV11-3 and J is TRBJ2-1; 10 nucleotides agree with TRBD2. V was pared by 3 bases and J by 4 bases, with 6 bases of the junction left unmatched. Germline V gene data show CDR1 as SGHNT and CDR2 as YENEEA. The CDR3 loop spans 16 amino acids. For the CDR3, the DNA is TGTGCCAGCAGCTTGGCTAGCGGGAGTCTATACAATGAGCAGTTCTTC. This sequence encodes CASSLASGSLYNEQFF.

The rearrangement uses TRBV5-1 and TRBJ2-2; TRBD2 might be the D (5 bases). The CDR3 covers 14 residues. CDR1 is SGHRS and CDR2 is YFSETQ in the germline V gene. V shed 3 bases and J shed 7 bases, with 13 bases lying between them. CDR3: CASSSEDMSGELFF. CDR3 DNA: TGCGCCAGCAGCTCGGAGGATATGAGCGGGGAGCTGTTTTTT. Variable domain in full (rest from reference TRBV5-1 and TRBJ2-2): KAGVTQTPRYLIKTRGQQVTLSCSPISGHRSVSWYQQTPGQGLQFLFEYFSETQRNKGNFPGRFSGRQFSNSRSEMNVSTLELGDSALYLCASSSEDMSGELFFGEGSRLTVL.

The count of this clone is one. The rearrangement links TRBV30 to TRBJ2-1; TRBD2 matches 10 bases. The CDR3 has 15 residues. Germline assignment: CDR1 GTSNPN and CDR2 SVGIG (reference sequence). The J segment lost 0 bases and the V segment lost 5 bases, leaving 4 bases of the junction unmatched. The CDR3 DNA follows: TGTGCCTGGCAGATAGCGGGGGGCTCCTACAATGAGCAGTTCTTC. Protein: CAWQIAGGSYNEQFF.